A selection of T cell receptor beta chains follows, all from one sample in a study of identical twins. Via MiXCR, TCRdb re-called the 5' RACE reads, giving one row per CDR3 protein. In the table there are hundreds of thousands of distinct CDR3 sequences, more than 9% of which are singletons. These data also featured in a second study, about yellow fever vaccine responses in identical twins.

The sequenced sample consisted of PBMCs. The receptors stem from a woman under 30 in good health. CDR3s include the opening cysteine and the closing phenylalanine or tryptophan. Each record gives: J gene, clone size, V gene, D gene, CDR3 DNA, CDR3 protein. D genes are given only for firm matches. Part of the rows lack a size; the others show once, few, many or a class for expanded clones.

TRBJ1-2 | few | TRBV5-8 | NA | TGTGCCAGCAGCTTGGATTTGGAGCCGGGAAGATATGGCTACACCTTC | CASSLDLEPGRYGYTF
TRBJ1-2 | NA | TRBV7-8 | NA | TGTGCCAGCAGCTTAAGCTCCTACGCAACCCTCTATGGCTACACCTTC | CASSLSSYATLYGYTF
TRBJ2-5 | NA | TRBV20-1 | NA | TGCAGTGCTAGAGAATCGGGGTTCTGGGAGACCCAGTACTTC | CSARESGFWETQYF
TRBJ1-6 | NA | TRBV28 | TRBD1 | TGTGCCAGCAGCCCGGGACAGGGGGCGGGAAATTCACCCCTCCACTTT | CASSPGQGAGNSPLHF
TRBJ2-2 | few | TRBV7-8 | TRBD2 | TGTGCCAGCACCCTCAGGACTAGCGGGAGGGCGGCCGGGGAGCTGTTTTTT | CASTLRTSGRAAGELFF
TRBJ2-3 | NA | TRBV4-1 | NA | TGCGCCAGCAGCCACGGGGCCAGCACAGATACGCAGTATTTT | CASSHGASTDTQYF
TRBJ2-2 | many | TRBV2 | NA | TGTGCCAGCAGTGAAGAAAGCAGGGCGAACACCGGGGAGCTGTTTTTT | CASSEESRANTGELFF
TRBJ2-3 | many | TRBV7-9 | NA | TGTGCCAGCAGTCTGGGGCAGACTACGCAGTATTTT | CASSLGQTTQYF
TRBJ1-5 | NA | TRBV7-9 | NA | TGTGCCAGCAGTCCAGGTTCCCAGGGGACCCAGCATTTT | CASSPGSQGTQHF
TRBJ2-2 | few | TRBV25-1 | NA | TGTGCCAGCACTGCCTCACCGGGCACCGGGGAGCTGTTTTTT | CASTASPGTGELFF
TRBJ2-1 | NA | TRBV12-3/TRBV12-4 | NA | TGTGCCAGCAGTTTGGTAGCAGGAACGGCTGAGCAGTTCTTC | CASSLVAGTAEQFF
TRBJ2-7 | NA | TRBV6-5 | NA | TGTGCCAGCAGTTATGTCAGGAACTACGAGCAGTACTTC | CASSYVRNYEQYF
TRBJ1-5 | NA | TRBV28 | NA | TGTGCCAGCACCATGGGGAGGGTAGATAGCAATCAGCCCCAGCATTTT | CASTMGRVDSNQPQHF
TRBJ2-1 | NA | TRBV10-3 | TRBD1 | TGTGCCACGAGGGGGCAATCCTACAATGAGCAGTTCTTC | CATRGQSYNEQFF
TRBJ2-1 | few | TRBV2 | NA | TGTGCCAGCAGGCGGGATGGTGAGCAGTTCTTC | CASRRDGEQFF
TRBJ2-3 | NA | TRBV3-1 | NA | TGTGCCAGCAGCAACTCCCCACACGTGGGTTCAGATACGCAGTATTTT | CASSNSPHVGSDTQYF
TRBJ1-1 | few | TRBV12-3/TRBV12-4 | NA | TGTGCCAGCACCTTTTTAGGAACAGGGCCCCTAGACACTGAAGCTTTCTTT | CASTFLGTGPLDTEAFF
TRBJ2-5 | NA | TRBV7-2 | TRBD2 | TGTGCCAGCAGCTTGACTAGCGGGGTAATAGAGACCCAGTACTTC | CASSLTSGVIETQYF
TRBJ2-2 | many | TRBV6-5 | NA | TGTGCCAGCATCGGAGGGACCGGGGAGCTGTTTTTT | CASIGGTGELFF
TRBJ1-2 | many | TRBV11-3 | NA | TGTGCCAGCAGCTTAGATTCGGCCGGACGGAACTTAGGCTACACCTTC | CASSLDSAGRNLGYTF
TRBJ2-6 | few | TRBV2 | NA | TGTGCCAGCAGTGAAAGAAGGACGTCTGGGGCCAACGTCCTGACTTTC | CASSERRTSGANVLTF
TRBJ2-1 | few | TRBV25-1 | NA | TGTGCCAGCACCCCCGACGGTGAGCAGTTCTTC | CASTPDGEQFF
TRBJ2-2 | few | TRBV7-3 | NA | TGTGCCAGCAGCCTGAGACAGAAGAACACCGGGGAGCTGTTTTTT | CASSLRQKNTGELFF
TRBJ1-5 | many | TRBV7-9 | NA | TGTGCCAGCAGCTTAGACTCCAGCAATCAGCCCCAGCATTTT | CASSLDSSNQPQHF
TRBJ2-5 | NA | TRBV20-1 | TRBD2 | TGCAGTGCTAGTATTAGCGGGAAAAGCTCGAAGACCCAGTACTTC | CSASISGKSSKTQYF
TRBJ2-3 | NA | TRBV7-2 | NA | TGTGCCAGCAGCTTATCTCTAGCCTCCCCAGATACGCAGTATTTT | CASSLSLASPDTQYF